The 22 T cell receptor beta chains listed next were all sequenced from one sample in a study of CD8+CD57+ T cells in acquired aplastic anemia. Genomic DNA, serving as template, underwent TCR beta VDJ and CDR3 profiling. Each CDR3 protein is one row after TCRdb ran MiXCR on the reads. The sample holds roughly 80,000 distinct CDR3 sequences; more than 40% are singletons and the top ten take 60% to 75%. Material: sorted CD4+, CD8+, or CD8+CD57+ T cells (not recorded which) from PBMCs. All receptors come from a human donor in good health, serving as a control.

About this clonotype itself: This may come from a read error, since a much larger clone is one base off. This sequence joins TRBV25-1 and TRBJ2-3, with 7 positions matching TRBD1. Unmatched junction bases numbered 8, after V lost 8 bases and J lost 6 bases. This CDR3 comprises 13 residues. The germline V gene has CDR1 MGHDK and CDR2 SYGVNS. DNA for the CDR3: TGTGCCAGCGGTCCCGGACAGGCCGATACGCAGTATTTT. Protein product: CASGPGQADTQYF.

The chain employs TRBV15 and TRBJ2-1; 8 positions match TRBD2. This CDR3 comprises 15 residues. CDR1 and CDR2 from the germline V gene are LNHNV and YYDKDF (reference sequence). V shed 7 bases and J 0 bases; nucleotides not matched to a gene: 5. The CDR3 sequence is CATIKAGGSYNEQFF. The CDR3 DNA is TGTGCCACCATAAAGGCGGGAGGCTCCTACAATGAGCAGTTCTTC.

The table lists this clonotype with many counts. The rearrangement uses TRBV24-1 and TRBJ2-1; TRBD1 matches at 10 bases. The CDR3 spans 15 residues. Germline CDR1 KGHDR, CDR2 SFDVKD. V trimming: 10 bases; J trimming: 8 bases; junction bases outside the gene matches: 13. CDR3 residues: CATSPGTGVEDEQFF. The CDR3 DNA reads TGTGCCACGTCCCCAGGGACAGGGGTTGAAGATGAGCAGTTCTTC.

This clonotype was seen a handful of times. It may be a read error: a sequence one base away is much more abundant. V usage is TRBV24-1 and J usage is TRBJ1-5; D gene uncertain. Germline V gene lookup returns CDR1 KGHDR and CDR2 SFDVKD. This CDR3 region has 14 residues. CDR3 sequence reads: CATSDFYSNQPQRF. DNA for the CDR3: TGTGCCACCAGTGATTTCTATAGCAATCAGCCCCAGCGTTTT.

The chain links TRBV7-8 to TRBJ2-3, with TRBD1 matching 7 bases. Per the germline V gene, CDR1 is SGHVS and CDR2 is FQNEAQ. CDR3 length equals 16 residues. The J segment lost 2 bases and the V segment lost 6 bases, leaving 11 bases of the junction unmatched. The CDR3 DNA is TGTGCCAGCAGTTTTAAGAGGGGGCGGGCCACAGATACGCAGTATTTT. Protein sequence: CASSFKRGRATDTQYF.

This clonotype was seen a handful of times. This chain uses TRBV12-5 with TRBJ2-1; D not resolved. The V gene lost 2 bases and the J gene lost 10 bases, with 9 bases spanning the gap. The CDR3 is made up of 12 amino acids. The germline gives CDR1 LGHNT, CDR2 FRNRAP. CDR3 nucleotides: TGTGCTAGTGGTTTGCCCCCTGAGGAGCAGTTCTTC. Protein product: CASGLPPEEQFF.

This clonotype was recorded many times. The rearrangement uses TRBV20-1 and TRBJ2-7, with D perhaps being TRBD1 or TRBD2 (5 bases each). Germline-derived CDR1 and CDR2 are DFQATT and SNEGSKA (reference sequence). The CDR3 is 11 amino acids. Trimming removed 6 bases at V and 5 bases at J, with 11 bases between. CDR3 protein: CSAMLGDEQYF. The CDR3 nucleotides read TGCAGTGCCATGTTGGGGGACGAGCAGTACTTC.

V and J are TRBV12-3 or TRBV12-4 and TRBJ2-2, with TRBD1 identical over 8 bases. After removal of 2 bases from V and 3 bases from J, the junction contained 2 bases not matched to a gene. This CDR3 contains 15 residues. The CDR3 region has the DNA TGTGCCAGCAGTTTACGGGACAGGTACACCGGGGAGCTGTTTTTT. Translating it yields CASSLRDRYTGELFF.

In this sample, this clonotype turned up a few times. V gene TRBV6-2 or TRBV6-3 combines with J gene TRBJ1-2; perhaps TRBD1 as D (5 bases). Germline V gene lookup returns CDR1 MNHEY and CDR2 SVGEGT. With 6 bases removed from V and 10 bases from J, the gap between germline ends came to 18 bases. The CDR3 is 13 residues long. CDR3 region: CASSPDSNSFYTF. For the CDR3, the DNA is TGTGCCAGCAGCCCCGACAGCAACTCCTTCTACACCTTC.

This clonotype appeared a few times. This sequence joins TRBV5-5 and TRBJ1-1; D ambiguous. Germline assignment: CDR1 SGHKS and CDR2 YYEKEE (reference sequence). The CDR3 length is 14 residues. V lost 2 bases and J lost 4, with 12 bases in between. The chain's CDR3 is CASSLLRWGTEAFF. For the CDR3, the DNA is TGTGCCAGCAGCTTATTACGATGGGGCACTGAAGCTTTCTTT.

This clonotype was seen ten or more times. The genes are TRBV2 and TRBJ1-1; 8 nucleotides line up with TRBD1. Trimming at V came to 6 bases and at J to 7 bases, leaving 7 bases not matched to a gene. The CDR3 runs 13 residues. Germline assignment: CDR1 SNHLY and CDR2 FYNNEI. The CDR3: CASRAGTGGEAFF. CDR3 in DNA: TGTGCCAGCAGAGCCGGGACAGGAGGTGAAGCTTTCTTT. The full variable domain, rest sourced from reference TRBV2 and TRBJ1-1, is EPEVTQTPSHQVTQMGQEVILRCVPISNHLYFYWYRQILGQKVEFLVSFYNNEISEKSEIFDDQFSVERPDGSNFTLKIRSTKLEDSAMYFCASRAGTGGEAFFGQGTRLTVV.

This clonotype came up many times. The chain links TRBV25-1 to TRBJ2-3; D is unresolved. The CDR3 loop spans 14 amino acids. The V end lost 2 bases, the J end lost 3 bases, and 9 bases lay between the germline ends. The germline gives CDR1 MGHDK, CDR2 SYGVNS. CDR3 coding DNA: TGTGCCAGCAGTGAAAGGGTTTGGACAGATACGCAGTATTTT. It translates to CASSERVWTDTQYF.

This clonotype was observed a single time. The CDR3 DNA reads TGTGCCAGCATCGGGTTAGAGACCCAGTACTTC. This codes for CASIGLETQYF. This chain links TRBV25-1 with TRBJ2-1, with D uncertain. The tail of the sequence fits TRBJ2-5 better, so the J call may be wrong. Germline values: CDR1 MGHDK, CDR2 SYGVNS. This CDR3 has 11 residues.

The chain couples TRBV4-2 to TRBJ2-1; TRBD2 agrees at 10 bases. The germline CDR1 and CDR2 sequences are LGHNA and YNFKEQ. The CDR3 sequence is 16 residues long. J lost 7 bases, V lost 1 base, and 7 bases had no gene match. Here the CDR3 reads CASSQAEREGRNEQFF. The CDR3 coding sequence is TGTGCCAGCAGCCAAGCGGAGCGGGAGGGTAGGAATGAGCAGTTCTTC.

V is TRBV25-1 and J is TRBJ2-7; TRBD2 aligns across 8 bases. Per the germline V gene, CDR1 is MGHDK and CDR2 is SYGVNS. This CDR3 contains 17 residues. The ends lost 0 bases at V and 7 bases at J; junction bases unmatched: 14. Written as DNA, the CDR3 is TGTGCCAGCAGTGAATATGAGACCGGGAGGGTGTCGGTGGAGCAGTACTTC. Translating it yields CASSEYETGRVSVEQYF.

The chain carries TRBV10-3 and TRBJ2-7, with D uncertain. Germline CDR1 ENHRY, CDR2 SYGVKD. The CDR3 loop spans 12 amino acids. In nucleotides, the CDR3 is TGTGCCAGCAGTCCAGACGGCTACGAGCAGTACGTC. This encodes CASSPDGYEQYV.

This clonotype was picked up many times. This chain links TRBV12-3 or TRBV12-4 with TRBJ1-5, with TRBD1 matching over 8 bases. The CDR3 consists of 14 residues. J gave up 4 bases and V 6 bases, and 5 bases lay outside the gene matches. CDR3 protein: CASSLGTGNQPQHF. The CDR3 DNA reads TGTGCCAGCAGCCTAGGGACAGGTAATCAGCCCCAGCATTTT.

As for this clonotype: This may arise from a read error, as a much more abundant clone is one base away. This chain connects TRBV12-3 or TRBV12-4 to TRBJ1-3; no firm D call. The CDR3 has 13 amino acids. Trimming pared 7 bases from V and 2 bases from J, leaving 9 bases between. CDR3 sequence: CASTEHPGNTIYF. The CDR3 DNA reads TGTGCCAGCACCGAGCACCCTGGAAACACCATATATTTT.

This clonotype came up many times. The chain combines TRBV9 with TRBJ1-1; D is undetermined. CDR1 and CDR2 from the germline V gene are SGDLS and YYNGEE. This CDR3 has 12 amino acids. Trimming stripped 3 bases from V and 0 bases from J, with 3 bases between. The DNA for the CDR3 is TGTGCCAGCAGCGGATTGAACACTGAAGCTTTCTTT. Amino acids: CASSGLNTEAFF.

This clonotype turned up a few times. A much more abundant neighbour one base away suggests this may be a read error. The J gene is TRBJ2-7, the V gene TRBV13; TRBD2 aligns across 9 bases. The CDR3 covers 13 residues. Germline CDR1 reads PRHDT; CDR2 reads FYEKMQ (reference sequence). The CDR3 nucleotides are TGTGCCAGCGGACGTAGCGGGAGCTACGAGCAGCACTTC. Translated: CASGRSGSYEQHF.

This clonotype was detected many times. The chain carries TRBV20-1 and TRBJ1-3, with D possibly TRBD1 on 6 matching bases. This CDR3 spans 14 amino acids. Germline values: CDR1 DFQATT, CDR2 SNEGSKA (reference sequence). Deletions cut 3 bases from V and 4 bases from J, with 13 bases between. Written as DNA, the CDR3 is TGCAGTGCTAGTCAACAGGGCGAAGGAAACACCATATATTTT. Protein: CSASQQGEGNTIYF.

This rearrangement joins TRBV2 to TRBJ1-6; unclear D gene. Germline V gene data show CDR1 as SNHLY and CDR2 as FYNNEI. V was trimmed by 5 bases and J by 9 bases, leaving 8 bases between them. The CDR3 totals 12 residues. CDR3 sequence (DNA): TGTGCCAGCAGTTCGGAGGGTTCACCCCTCCACTTT. Translated, it gives CASSSEGSPLHF.